Below are 5 T cell receptor beta chains sequenced from a single sample in a study of beta chain features in type 1 diabetes. TCRB transcripts that were expressed got sequenced, as all of the isolated RNA had been reverse transcribed. The table came from immunoSEQ multiplex PCR; TCRdb's copy has only in-frame clones and leaves some out. The sample shows about 340,000 clones, roughly 8% of them seen only once. The sample taken for sequencing was central memory CD4+ T cells from blood. Receptor source: a woman between 18 and 30 years old in good health.

This chain links TRBV6-6 with TRBJ1-5; D is uncertain. Between the trimmed V and J ends, which lost 5 bases and 5 bases, there was a span of 10 bases. Looked up from germline, CDR1 is MNHNY and CDR2 is SVGAGI (reference sequence). CDR3 length equals 13 residues. CDR3 in amino acids: CASSGRFDQPQHF. In DNA, the CDR3 is TGTGCCAGCAGTGGGCGATTCGATCAGCCCCAGCATTTT.

This rearrangement joins TRBV25-1 to TRBJ1-2, with a weak D call TRBD1 (5 bases). This CDR3 spans 16 amino acids. The germline V and J ends were trimmed by 7 bases and 2 bases, with 20 bases remaining between them. CDR1 is MGHDK and CDR2 is SYGVNS in the germline V gene. CDR3 amino acids: CASTHSHGAGNYGYTF. CDR3 DNA sequence: TGTGCCAGCACCCACTCGCATGGCGCAGGGAACTATGGCTACACCTTC.

This clone has more than one count but fewer than ten. The chain joins TRBV6-1 to TRBJ2-7, with TRBD2 matching 13 bases. The CDR3 sequence is 14 residues long. V lost 8 bases to trimming and J lost 2 bases; unmatched junction nucleotides: 3. Germline-derived CDR1 and CDR2 are MNHNS and SASEGT. CDR3 region: CASGTSGRAYEQYF. The CDR3 region has the DNA TGTGCCAGCGGAACTAGCGGGAGGGCCTACGAGCAGTACTTC.

This clone has only a few counts. J is TRBJ2-1 and V is TRBV10-2; TRBD2 aligns across 10 bases. Germline V lookup: CDR1 WSHSY, CDR2 SAAADI. This CDR3 is built from 14 residues. Germline trimming cut 5 bases from V and 11 bases from J; bases unmatched to any gene: 9. As DNA, the CDR3 is TGCGCCAGCAGTAGGGCTAGCGGGAGCCAAAAGCAGTTCTTC. Protein: CASSRASGSQKQFF.

J is TRBJ1-2 and V is TRBV7-9; D might be TRBD1 (5 bases). V lost 4 bases and J 3 bases, leaving 18 bases between the germline ends. This CDR3 is built from 16 residues. Germline CDR1 and CDR2: SEHNR and FQNEAQ (reference sequence). The DNA for the CDR3 is TGTGCCAGCAGCTCCGCCAAGGAGAGAGGGGACTATGGCTACACCTTC. Its translation: CASSSAKERGDYGYTF.